The clone carrying this T cell receptor beta chain was seen only a few times. Its antigen remains unidentified. This entry is derived from a study of response to subunit inactivated influenza vaccine. Study-level results: Authors suggested seasonal influenza vaccinations each recruit few new T cells.

TCRdb re-called the RT-PCR reads through MiXCR, storing one row per CDR3 protein. Seen here are about 780,000 distinct CDR3 sequences, less than 20% observed once, and the top ten hold 11%. V lost 2 bases and J lost 6, with 8 bases in between. The germline gives CDR1 MNHNY, CDR2 SVGAGI (reference sequence). This CDR3 is built from 12 residues. The chain has TRBV6-6 and TRBJ2-7, with D hard to call. The specimen comprised PBMCs from blood, sampled less than 6 days after vaccination. The sequence came from a man aged 45-65 years who received an inactivated influenza vaccine. The CDR3: CASSYPKREQYF. The CDR3 DNA is TGTGCCAGCAGTTACCCGAAACGCGAGCAGTACTTC.